The clone carrying this TCR beta chain appeared a few times. As yet, its antigen is unknown. The data derive from a study of T-cell reconstitution after alpha-beta-depleted transplantation in children. General study points: Diversity and T-cell counts at one year after transplant derived mostly from new T cells. From surviving recipient T cells and thymic progenitors came the high day-60 TCRbeta diversity observed in some patients. In patients about two months after transplant, alpha-beta T cells reportedly arose from several hundred expanded graft clones.

Trimming stripped 3 bases from V and 4 bases from J, with 16 bases between. Per germline, CDR1 MNHEY and CDR2 SMNVEV (reference sequence). The CDR3 length is 15 residues. Researchers prepared the TCRbeta library using unique molecular identifiers, the study reports. TCRdb itself ran the PCR reads through MiXCR, one entry per CDR3 protein. The data hold hundreds of thousands of distinct CDR3 sequences, with roughly 13% observed a single time. This rearrangement joins TRBV27 to TRBJ2-7; maybe TRBD2 (6 bases). The sample here was PBMCs, mostly from graft donor cells, taken 360 days after TCRalphabeta/CD19-depleted stem cell transplant. The sequence came from a male patient aged 10-17 years who had a stem cell transplant for acute myeloid leukemia, so the T cells may come from the graft donor. The CDR3 region has the DNA TGTGCCAGCAGTTTGGACTATTATGGGGTATACGAGCAGTACTTC. Its protein is CASSLDYYGVYEQYF.